Each of the 16 T cell receptor beta chains below was sequenced from the same sample in a study of metastatic and nonmetastatic thyroid tumors. Using MiXCR, TCRdb re-called clones from the PCR reads. The sample consists of about 24,000 clones, 20% to 30% of them appearing once. Among the patients, none had received any treatment before thyroid surgery. Specimen: tumor tissue. Source of these receptors: a male donor with papillary thyroid cancer or a benign thyroid nodule (not recorded which). Some clones in this sample may be carry-over from other donors' samples.

This clone was seen many times. This rearrangement joins TRBV7-2 to TRBJ2-5; 9 bases line up with TRBD1. Losses at the gene ends were 4 bases for V and 1 base for J; bases not matched to a gene: 1. The CDR3 is 14 amino acids. Germline lookup yields CDR1 SGHTA and CDR2 FQGNSA. The CDR3 here is CASSWGQGQETQYF. The DNA for the CDR3 is TGTGCCAGCAGCTGGGGACAGGGCCAAGAGACCCAGTACTTC.

This clone was counted ten times or more. The gene calls are TRBV5-8 and TRBJ1-5; perhaps TRBD1 as D (6 bases). The germline V and J ends were trimmed by 0 bases and 0 bases, with 7 bases remaining between them. The CDR3 has 15 residues. CDR1 and CDR2 from the germline V gene are SGHTS and YDEGEE. This chain's CDR3 is CASSLGQASNQPQHF. The CDR3 DNA follows: TGTGCCAGCAGCTTGGGACAGGCTAGCAATCAGCCCCAGCATTTT.

By proportion, this clone is medium-sized (0.01 to 0.1%). This sequence joins TRBV20-1 and TRBJ2-1, with 12 nucleotides matching TRBD2. Per germline, CDR1 DFQATT and CDR2 SNEGSKA (reference sequence). The CDR3 is 14 residues long. The V gene end was trimmed by 5 bases and the J gene end by 9 bases; junction bases not matched to a gene: 8. The CDR3 reads CSASLAGGRGEQFF. The CDR3, as DNA: TGCAGTGCTTCCCTAGCGGGGGGGCGGGGTGAGCAGTTCTTC.

This clone was observed at least ten times. J is TRBJ2-3 and V is TRBV29-1; D gene unclear. The CDR3 extends over 14 amino acids. Germline CDR1 is SQVTM and CDR2 is ANQGSEA. Trimming left V 7 bases short and J 5 bases short, with 19 bases between. CDR3 nucleotides: TGCAGCGCTGAGGACGGCTTGCGTGTAGATACGCAGTATTTT. It encodes CSAEDGLRVDTQYF.

This chain connects TRBV14 to TRBJ2-3, with 8 bases fitting TRBD1. The length of the CDR3 is 16 residues. From germline, CDR1 is SGHDN and CDR2 FVKESK. After removal of 3 bases from V and 10 bases from J, the junction contained 15 bases not matched to a gene. The CDR3 here is CASSHPSGGFLAPQYF. The CDR3 nucleotides are TGTGCCAGCAGCCATCCATCAGGGGGCTTTTTGGCTCCGCAGTATTTT.

This clone came up a few times. This may stem from a read error, because a much larger clone lies one nucleotide away. The chain has TRBV6-1 and TRBJ2-5; TRBD2 aligns across 9 bases. V dropped 8 bases and J dropped 4; count of bases not matched to a gene: 14. Germline V gives CDR1 MNHNS, CDR2 SASEGT. There are 16 residues in the CDR3. CDR3 coding DNA: TGTGCCAGCCGCGAGGGGGCGGGAGGGGTGTTAGAGACCCAGTACTTC. Protein product: CASREGAGGVLETQYF.

In its sample, this clone was seen many times. The CDR3 bases are TGTGCCAGCAGTTTGCGGGACCCCCCCATTCAGTACTTC. Amino acids: CASSLRDPPIQYF. This chain uses TRBV12-3 or TRBV12-4 with TRBJ2-4; the D gene is possibly TRBD2 (6 bases). The CDR3 totals 13 residues. V lost 3 bases and J 9 bases, leaving 12 bases between the germline ends.

This clone was picked up a small number of times. The gene calls are TRBV28 and TRBJ2-7; 12 bases fit TRBD2. The CDR3 is made up of 18 amino acids. Unmatched junction bases numbered 14, after V lost 7 bases and J lost 1 base. Germline V gives CDR1 MDHEN, CDR2 SYDVKM. The CDR3: CASTPVGTSGLLSYEQYF. CDR3 DNA sequence: TGTGCCAGCACCCCTGTAGGGACTAGCGGGCTTCTTTCCTACGAGCAGTACTTC.

This clone was counted ten times or more. The chain is built from TRBV7-2 and TRBJ2-3; maybe TRBD2 (6 bases). The V gene lost 6 bases and the J gene lost 4 bases, with 20 bases spanning the gap. Germline assignment: CDR1 SGHTA and CDR2 FQGNSA. The CDR3 has 16 amino acids. The CDR3 sequence: CASSFRSGARADTQYF. Written as DNA, the CDR3 is TGTGCCAGCAGTTTTAGGTCGGGAGCCCGGGCAGATACGCAGTATTTT.

This clone has a count of ten or more. The genes are TRBV4-3 and TRBJ1-2; D call uncertain. This CDR3 contains 14 residues. Germline values: CDR1 LGHNA, CDR2 YSLEER. V dropped 2 bases and J dropped 8 bases, with 15 bases sitting between them. The CDR3 protein is CASSQSRHQGGYTF. CDR3 coding DNA: TGCGCCAGCAGCCAAAGCCGCCATCAAGGGGGCTACACCTTC.

This clone was detected ten times or more. The chain links TRBV7-9 to TRBJ2-5; a weak D match, TRBD2 (6 bases). The ends were cut back, 1 base at V and 4 bases at J, with 16 bases in the middle. The CDR3 is 16 residues long. Looked up from germline, CDR1 is SEHNR and CDR2 is FQNEAQ (reference sequence). CDR3 DNA sequence: TGTGCCAGCAGCTTAGGCGGGACTTCCCCCTCAGAGACCCAGTACTTC. Protein sequence: CASSLGGTSPSETQYF.

Sample share makes this clone medium-sized (0.01 to 0.1%). The chain couples TRBV6-1 to TRBJ2-7; the match to TRBD2 covers 9 bases. This CDR3 is 13 amino acids long. The V gene end was trimmed by 6 bases and the J gene end by 5 bases; junction bases not matched to a gene: 5. Germline CDR1 MNHNS, CDR2 SASEGT. CDR3 region: CASSPLAGNEQYF. The CDR3 region has the DNA TGTGCCAGCAGCCCTCTAGCGGGAAACGAGCAGTACTTC.

As to this clone: The junction departs from the called germline gene at one end, perhaps through a read error. This chain joins TRBV5-1 and TRBJ1-1; D is possibly TRBD1 (6 bases). The CDR3 is 13 amino acids. Germline CDR1 reads SGHRS; CDR2 reads YFSETQ. The CDR3 spells CASSLDRGNEAFF. CDR3 coding DNA: TGCGCCAGCAGTTTGGACAGAGGGAATGAAGCTTTCTTT.

This clone was observed at least ten times. V is TRBV28 and J is TRBJ2-2, with 10 nucleotides matching TRBD2. CDR1 and CDR2 (germline): MDHEN, SYDVKM. The CDR3 spans 16 residues. The V gene end was trimmed by 3 bases and the J gene end by 6 bases; junction bases not matched to a gene: 7. CDR3 region: CASSFMGAGGSGELFF. The DNA of the CDR3 is TGTGCCAGCAGTTTCATGGGAGCGGGAGGGTCCGGGGAGCTGTTTTTT.

This clone was seen only once. As the CDR3 is not closed by the conserved phenylalanine or tryptophan, this likely results from a read error. The CDR3 is CSASAGRIYGYTP. The CDR3 region has the DNA TGCAGTGCTAGTGCGGGGCGAATCTATGGCTACACCCCC. The chain employs TRBV20-1 and TRBJ1-2, with D possibly being TRBD1 (5 bases). Germline loops: CDR1 DFQATT, CDR2 SNEGSKA (reference sequence). There are 13 residues in the CDR3. V was trimmed by 3 bases and J by 4 bases, leaving 12 bases between them.

This clone was seen at least ten times. The V call is TRBV27, the J call TRBJ1-5, with D maybe TRBD1 (6 bases). The germline gives CDR1 MNHEY, CDR2 SMNVEV (reference sequence). Trimming took 6 bases from V and 3 from J, leaving 15 bases between them. The CDR3 has 15 amino acids. CDR3 amino acids: CASRGWGADNQPQHF. The CDR3 coding sequence is TGTGCCAGCAGGGGGTGGGGGGCCGACAATCAGCCCCAGCATTTT.